Shown below are 7 T cell receptor beta chains from a single sample sequenced in a study of shared clonotypes between healthy human individuals. TCRdb's copy holds only in-frame clones and misses some; the assay was immunoSEQ multiplex PCR. Seen here are under 700,000 clones, approximately 95% observed once, and the top ten hold 0.095% to 0.14%. Naive CD8 isolation took CD45RO-negative cells positively selected for CCR7 and excluded terminally differentiated effector memory CD45RA+ cells. The sample taken for sequencing was naive CD8+ T cells sorted from blood. These receptors came from a woman in her thirties in good health.

This clone was seen once. V usage is TRBV6-5 and J usage is TRBJ1-1, with D perhaps matching TRBD1 (6 bases). Germline CDR1 and CDR2: MNHEY and SVGAGI. The CDR3 spans 14 residues. V lost 0 bases and J lost 4, with 9 bases in between. The CDR3 here is CASSYSAGATEAFF. Here the CDR3 DNA reads TGTGCCAGCAGTTACTCGGCAGGGGCCACTGAAGCTTTCTTT.

The chain uses TRBV28 and TRBJ2-3, with D perhaps assigned TRBD1 or TRBD2 (5 bases each). Germline CDR1 reads MDHEN; CDR2 reads SYDVKM. This CDR3 region has 14 residues. V lost 7 bases and J 2 bases, leaving 13 bases between the germline ends. The CDR3 reads CASNSGQITDTQYF. The CDR3 bases are TGTGCCAGCAATTCGGGGCAGATCACAGATACGCAGTATTTT.

This clone was detected only once. The chain links TRBV27 to TRBJ2-1; no firm D call. The V and J ends lost 6 bases and 4 bases respectively, with 13 bases between them. CDR1 is MNHEY, CDR2 SMNVEV, per germline (reference sequence). The CDR3 length is 14 residues. In DNA form, the CDR3 reads TGTGCCAGCAGCCCTCTGGGCGGATACAATGAGCAGTTCTTC. Translated: CASSPLGGYNEQFF.

This clone has only a few counts. This chain joins TRBV27 and TRBJ2-7, with 11 bases matching TRBD1. Germline values: CDR1 MNHEY, CDR2 SMNVEV (reference sequence). The CDR3 extends over 14 amino acids. V was pared by 2 bases and J by 5 bases, with 2 bases of the junction left unmatched. CDR3 nucleotide sequence: TGTGCCAGCAGTTTACTGGGACAGGGGGACGAGCAGTACTTC. This sequence encodes CASSLLGQGDEQYF.

This chain links TRBV7-9 with TRBJ2-2; no clear D. The CDR3 has 12 amino acids. Germline CDR1 is SEHNR and CDR2 is FQNEAQ (reference sequence). V lost 7 bases and J lost 4, with 7 bases in between. For the CDR3, the DNA is TGTGCCAGCAATGGTGTCACCGGGGAGCTGTTTTTT. It translates to CASNGVTGELFF. Variable domain in full (rest from reference TRBV7-9 and TRBJ2-2): DTGVSQNPRHKITKRGQNVTFRCDPISEHNRLYWYRQTLGQGPEFLTYFQNEAQLEKSRLLSDRFSAERPKGSFSTLEIQRTEQGDSAMYLCASNGVTGELFFGEGSRLTVL.

The chain uses TRBV27 and TRBJ1-5; D might be TRBD1 (6 bases). The CDR3 length is 14 residues. CDR1 MNHEY and CDR2 SMNVEV come from the germline V gene (reference sequence). Trimming took off 1 base at V and 5 bases at J, with 9 bases between the two ends. CDR3 in DNA: TGTGCCAGCAGTTTATTCAGGGGACATCAGCCCCAGCATTTT. This codes for CASSLFRGHQPQHF.

The gene calls are TRBV18 and TRBJ2-7, with 13 nucleotides matching TRBD2. Germline V gene data show CDR1 as KGHSH and CDR2 as LQKENI. V trimming: 3 bases; J trimming: 4 bases; junction bases outside the gene matches: 9. The CDR3 runs to 17 residues. The CDR3 is CASSPTGTSGTGYEQYF. DNA of the CDR3: TGTGCCAGCTCACCTACCGGGACTAGCGGGACTGGGTACGAGCAGTACTTC.